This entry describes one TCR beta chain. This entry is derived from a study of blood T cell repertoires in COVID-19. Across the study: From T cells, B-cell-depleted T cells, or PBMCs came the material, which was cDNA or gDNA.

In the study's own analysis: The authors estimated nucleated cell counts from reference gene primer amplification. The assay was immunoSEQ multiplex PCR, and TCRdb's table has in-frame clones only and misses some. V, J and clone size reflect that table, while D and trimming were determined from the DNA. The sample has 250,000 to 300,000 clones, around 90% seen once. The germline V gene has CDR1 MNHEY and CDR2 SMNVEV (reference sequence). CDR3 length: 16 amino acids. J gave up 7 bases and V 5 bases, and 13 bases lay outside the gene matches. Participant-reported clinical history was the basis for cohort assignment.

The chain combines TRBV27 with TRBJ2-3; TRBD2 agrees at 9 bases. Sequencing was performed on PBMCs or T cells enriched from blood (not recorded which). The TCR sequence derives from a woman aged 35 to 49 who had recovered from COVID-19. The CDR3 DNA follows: TGTGCCAGCAGTCCCCGGGCGGGAGGGCCTTTATATACGCAGTATTTT. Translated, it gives CASSPRAGGPLYTQYF.